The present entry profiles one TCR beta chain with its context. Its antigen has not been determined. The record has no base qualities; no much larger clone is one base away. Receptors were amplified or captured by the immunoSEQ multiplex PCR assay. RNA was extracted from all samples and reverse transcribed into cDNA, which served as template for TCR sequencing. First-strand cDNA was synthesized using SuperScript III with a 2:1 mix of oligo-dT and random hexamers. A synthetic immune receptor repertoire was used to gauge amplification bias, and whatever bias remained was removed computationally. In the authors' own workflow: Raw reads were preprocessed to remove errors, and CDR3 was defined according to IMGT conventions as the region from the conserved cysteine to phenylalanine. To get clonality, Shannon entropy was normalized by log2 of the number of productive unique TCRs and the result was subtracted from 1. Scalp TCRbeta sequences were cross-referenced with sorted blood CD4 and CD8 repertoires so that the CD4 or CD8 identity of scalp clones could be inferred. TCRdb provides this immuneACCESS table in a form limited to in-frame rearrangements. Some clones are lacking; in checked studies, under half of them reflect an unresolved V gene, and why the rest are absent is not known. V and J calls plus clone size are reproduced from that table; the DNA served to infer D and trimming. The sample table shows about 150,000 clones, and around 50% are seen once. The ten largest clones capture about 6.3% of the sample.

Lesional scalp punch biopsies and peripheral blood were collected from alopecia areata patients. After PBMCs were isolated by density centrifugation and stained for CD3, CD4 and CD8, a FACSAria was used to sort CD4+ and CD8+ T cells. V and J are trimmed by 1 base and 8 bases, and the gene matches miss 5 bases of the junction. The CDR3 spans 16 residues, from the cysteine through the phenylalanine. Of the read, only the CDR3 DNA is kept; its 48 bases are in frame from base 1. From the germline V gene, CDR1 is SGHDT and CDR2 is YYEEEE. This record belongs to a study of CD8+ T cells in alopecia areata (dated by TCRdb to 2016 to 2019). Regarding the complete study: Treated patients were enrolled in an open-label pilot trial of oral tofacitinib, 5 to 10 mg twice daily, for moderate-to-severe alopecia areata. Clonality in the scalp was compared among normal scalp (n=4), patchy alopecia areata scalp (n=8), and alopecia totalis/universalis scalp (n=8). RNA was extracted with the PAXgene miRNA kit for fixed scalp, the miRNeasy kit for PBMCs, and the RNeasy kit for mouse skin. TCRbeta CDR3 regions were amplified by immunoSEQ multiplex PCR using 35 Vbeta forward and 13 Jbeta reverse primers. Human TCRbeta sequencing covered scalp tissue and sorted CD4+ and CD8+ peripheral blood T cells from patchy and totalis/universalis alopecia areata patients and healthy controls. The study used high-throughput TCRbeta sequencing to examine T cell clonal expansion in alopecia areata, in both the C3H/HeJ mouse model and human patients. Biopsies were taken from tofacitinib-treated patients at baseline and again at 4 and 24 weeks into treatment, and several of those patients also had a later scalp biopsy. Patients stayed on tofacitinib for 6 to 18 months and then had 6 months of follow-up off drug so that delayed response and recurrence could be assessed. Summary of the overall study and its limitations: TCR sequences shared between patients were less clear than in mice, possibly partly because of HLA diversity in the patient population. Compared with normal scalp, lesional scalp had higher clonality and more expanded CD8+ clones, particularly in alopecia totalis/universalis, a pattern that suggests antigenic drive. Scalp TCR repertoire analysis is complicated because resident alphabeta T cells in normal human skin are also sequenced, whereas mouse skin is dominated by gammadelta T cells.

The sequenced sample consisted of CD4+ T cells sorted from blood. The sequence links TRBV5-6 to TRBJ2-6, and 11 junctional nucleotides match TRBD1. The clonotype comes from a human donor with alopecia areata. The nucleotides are TGTGCCAGCAGCTTGAAGGGACAGGGGGAATCCAACGTCCTGACTTTC. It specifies CASSLKGQGESNVLTF.